This TCR beta chain was documented in a study of cytomegalovirus exposure and HLA in healthy donors. The length of the CDR3 is 12 residues. Germline V CDR1 and CDR2: GTSNPN, SVGIG (reference sequence). V lost 1 base, J lost 3 bases, and 5 bases lay in between. PCR involved 60 Vbeta and 13 Jbeta primers. The table came from immunoSEQ multiplex PCR; TCRdb's copy has only in-frame clones and leaves some out. The table records some 180,000 clones, roughly 77% of them present only once. The sequencing sample was made of PBMCs. V and J are TRBV30 and TRBJ2-3, with D hard to call. The sequence derives from a man aged 40-50 years in good health and CMV-seropositive. The DNA of the CDR3 is TGTGCCTGGAGTGCCATTACAGATACGCAGTATTTT. It translates to CAWSAITDTQYF.